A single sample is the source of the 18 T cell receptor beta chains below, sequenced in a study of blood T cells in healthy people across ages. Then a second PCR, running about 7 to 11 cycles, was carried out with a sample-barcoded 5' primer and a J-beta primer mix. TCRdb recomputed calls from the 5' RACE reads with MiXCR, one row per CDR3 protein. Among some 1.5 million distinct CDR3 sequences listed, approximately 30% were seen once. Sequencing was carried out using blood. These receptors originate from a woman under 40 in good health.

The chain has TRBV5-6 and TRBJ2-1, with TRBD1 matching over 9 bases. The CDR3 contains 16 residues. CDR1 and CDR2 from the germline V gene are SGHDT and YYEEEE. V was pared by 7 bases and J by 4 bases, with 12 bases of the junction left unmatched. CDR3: CASSGPGQGLYNEQFF. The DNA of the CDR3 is TGTGCCAGCTCAGGACCGGGACAGGGCCTTTACAATGAGCAGTTCTTC. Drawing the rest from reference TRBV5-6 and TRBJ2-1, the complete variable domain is DAGVTQSPTHLIKTRGQQVTLRCSPKSGHDTVSWYQQALGQGPQFIFQYYEEEERQRGNFPDRFSGHQFPNYSSELNVNALLLGDSALYLCASSGPGQGLYNEQFFGPGTRLTVL.

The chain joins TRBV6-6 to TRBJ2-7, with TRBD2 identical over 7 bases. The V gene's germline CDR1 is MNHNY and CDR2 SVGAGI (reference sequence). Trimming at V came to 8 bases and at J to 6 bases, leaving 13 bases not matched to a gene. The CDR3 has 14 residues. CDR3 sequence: CASSAPGGFPEQYF. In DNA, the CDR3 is TGTGCCAGCTCGGCCCCCGGGGGGTTTCCCGAGCAGTACTTC.

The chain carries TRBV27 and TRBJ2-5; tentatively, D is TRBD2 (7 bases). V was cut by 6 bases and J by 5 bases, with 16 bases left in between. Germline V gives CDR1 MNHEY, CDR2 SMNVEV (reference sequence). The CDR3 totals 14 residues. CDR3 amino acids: CASRDGGAVETQYF. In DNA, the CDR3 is TGTGCCAGCAGAGATGGGGGGGCCGTCGAGACCCAGTACTTC.

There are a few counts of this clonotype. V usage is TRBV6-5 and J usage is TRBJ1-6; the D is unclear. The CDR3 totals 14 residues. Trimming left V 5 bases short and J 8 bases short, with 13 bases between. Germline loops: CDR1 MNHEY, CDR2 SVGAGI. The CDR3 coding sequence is TGTGCCAGCAGTCCCTTTGTTGGTCATTCACCCCTCCACTTT. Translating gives CASSPFVGHSPLHF.

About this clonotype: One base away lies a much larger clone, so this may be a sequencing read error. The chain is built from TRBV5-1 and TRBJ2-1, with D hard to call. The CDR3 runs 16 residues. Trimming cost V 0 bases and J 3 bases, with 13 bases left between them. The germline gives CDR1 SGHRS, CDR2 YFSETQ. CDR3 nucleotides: TGCGCCAGCAGCTTGGTTCGAGCGAGCTTCTACAATGAGCAGTTCTTC. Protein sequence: CASSLVRASFYNEQFF.

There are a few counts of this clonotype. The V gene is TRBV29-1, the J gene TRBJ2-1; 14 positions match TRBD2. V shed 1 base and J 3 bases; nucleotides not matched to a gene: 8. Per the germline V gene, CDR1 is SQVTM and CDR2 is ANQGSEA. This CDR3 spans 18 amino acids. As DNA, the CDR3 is TGCAGCGTTGAAGCCACTGGACTAGCGGGAGGAATCTACAATGAGCAGTTCTTC. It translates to CSVEATGLAGGIYNEQFF.

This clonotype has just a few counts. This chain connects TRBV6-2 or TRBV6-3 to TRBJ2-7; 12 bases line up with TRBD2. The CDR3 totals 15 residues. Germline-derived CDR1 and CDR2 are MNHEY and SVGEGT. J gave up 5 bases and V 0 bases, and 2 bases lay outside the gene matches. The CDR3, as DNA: TGTGCCAGCAGTTACTCGAGGACTAGCGGGGACGAGCAGTACTTC. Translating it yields CASSYSRTSGDEQYF.

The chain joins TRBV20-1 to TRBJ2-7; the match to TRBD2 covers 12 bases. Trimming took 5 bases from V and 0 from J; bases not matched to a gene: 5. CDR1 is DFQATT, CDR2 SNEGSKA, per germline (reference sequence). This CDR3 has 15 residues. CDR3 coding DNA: TGCAGTGCTCACCCGACTAGCGGGAGCTCCTACGAGCAGTACTTC. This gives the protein CSAHPTSGSSYEQYF.

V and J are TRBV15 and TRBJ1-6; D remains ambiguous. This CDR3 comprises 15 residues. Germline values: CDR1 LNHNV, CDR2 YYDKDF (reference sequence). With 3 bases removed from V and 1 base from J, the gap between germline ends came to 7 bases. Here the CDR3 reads CATSSMGSYNSPLHF. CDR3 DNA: TGTGCCACCAGCAGCATGGGGTCCTATAATTCACCCCTCCACTTT. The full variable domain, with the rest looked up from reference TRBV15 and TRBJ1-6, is DAMVIQNPRYQVTQFGKPVTLSCSQTLNHNVMYWYQQKSSQAPKLLFHYYDKDFNNEADTPDNFQSRRPNTSFCFLDIRSPGLGDTAMYLCATSSMGSYNSPLHFGNGTRLTVT.

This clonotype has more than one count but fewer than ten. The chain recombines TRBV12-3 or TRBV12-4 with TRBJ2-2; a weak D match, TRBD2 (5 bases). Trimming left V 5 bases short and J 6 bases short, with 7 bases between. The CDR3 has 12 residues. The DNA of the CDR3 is TGTGCCAGCAGTGCCGGGGCCGGGGAGCTGTTTTTT. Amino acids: CASSAGAGELFF.

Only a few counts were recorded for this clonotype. The CDR3 spells CASSSPRDLGQPQHF. CDR3 nucleotide sequence: TGCGCCAGCAGCTCCCCCCGGGACCTGGGTCAGCCCCAGCATTTT. The chain carries TRBV5-1 and TRBJ1-5, with D perhaps TRBD1 (5 bases). Germline V gene lookup returns CDR1 SGHRS and CDR2 YFSETQ. The length of the CDR3 is 15 residues. V was trimmed by 3 bases and J by 6 bases, leaving 16 bases between them. Drawing the rest from reference TRBV5-1 and TRBJ1-5, the complete variable domain is KAGVTQTPRYLIKTRGQQVTLSCSPISGHRSVSWYQQTPGQGLQFLFEYFSETQRNKGNFPGRFSGRQFSNSRSEMNVSTLELGDSALYLCASSSPRDLGQPQHFGDGTRLSIL.

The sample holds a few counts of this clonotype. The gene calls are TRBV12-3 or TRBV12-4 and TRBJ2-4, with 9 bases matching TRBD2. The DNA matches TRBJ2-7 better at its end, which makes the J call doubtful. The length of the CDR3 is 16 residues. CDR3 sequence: CARKATSGGRSYEQYF. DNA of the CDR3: TGTGCCAGAAAAGCGACCAGCGGGGGGCGAAGCTACGAGCAGTACTTC.

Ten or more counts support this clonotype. CDR3 sequence reads: CASSYGPAWTWNIQYF. In DNA, the CDR3 is TGTGCCAGCAGTTACGGGCCCGCCTGGACCTGGAACATTCAGTACTTC. The chain recombines TRBV6-6 with TRBJ2-4; no clear D. Trimming removed 2 bases at V and 7 bases at J, with 18 bases between. Germline CDR1 and CDR2: MNHNY and SVGAGI (reference sequence). CDR3 length: 16 residues.

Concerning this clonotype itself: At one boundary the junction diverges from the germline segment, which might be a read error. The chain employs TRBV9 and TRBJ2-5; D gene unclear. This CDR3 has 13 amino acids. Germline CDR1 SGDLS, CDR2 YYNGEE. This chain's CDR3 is CTSSPQVEETQYF. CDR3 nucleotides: TGTACCAGCAGCCCCCAGGTGGAAGAGACCCAGTACTTC.

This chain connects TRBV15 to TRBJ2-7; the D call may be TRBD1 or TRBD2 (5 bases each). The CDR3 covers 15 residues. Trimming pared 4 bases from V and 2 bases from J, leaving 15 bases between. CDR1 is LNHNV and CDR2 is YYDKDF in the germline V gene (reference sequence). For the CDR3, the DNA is TGTGCCACCAGCATGGGGACGGAGATCCCCTACGAGCAGTACTTC. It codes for CATSMGTEIPYEQYF.

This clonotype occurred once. CDR3 residues: CSARDNLYGYTF. The CDR3 DNA is TGCAGTGCTAGAGACAACCTTTATGGCTACACCTTC. This sequence joins TRBV20-1 and TRBJ1-2; D gene ambiguous. This CDR3 spans 12 amino acids. V lost 0 bases and J 5 bases, leaving 7 bases between the germline ends. Germline V gives CDR1 DFQATT, CDR2 SNEGSKA (reference sequence).

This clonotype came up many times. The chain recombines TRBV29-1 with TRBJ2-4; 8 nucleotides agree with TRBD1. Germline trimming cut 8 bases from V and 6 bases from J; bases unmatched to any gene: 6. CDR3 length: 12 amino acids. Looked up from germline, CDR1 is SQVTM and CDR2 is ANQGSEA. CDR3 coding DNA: TGCAGCACATCAGGACAGGGAAACATTCAGTACTTC. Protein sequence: CSTSGQGNIQYF.

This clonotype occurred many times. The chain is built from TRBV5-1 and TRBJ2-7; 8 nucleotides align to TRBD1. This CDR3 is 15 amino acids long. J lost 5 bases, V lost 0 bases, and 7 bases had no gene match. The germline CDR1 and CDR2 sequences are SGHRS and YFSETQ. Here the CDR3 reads CASSLEYQGANEQYF. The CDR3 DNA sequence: TGCGCCAGCAGCTTGGAGTATCAGGGGGCCAACGAGCAGTACTTC.